This record covers a single TCR beta chain. The data stem from a study of blood T cell repertoires in COVID-19. Study information: The samples span acute and convalescent COVID-19 from the United States, Italy and Spain.

V shed 0 bases and J 5 bases; nucleotides not matched to a gene: 5. Germline CDR1 LGHNA, CDR2 YSLEER. The CDR3 sequence is 16 residues long. Profiled with immunoSEQ multiplex PCR; TCRdb holds only in-frame clones, not every one. This table holds around 140,000 clones, over 65% found once. This sequence was found in a woman older than 75 with active or convalescent COVID-19. The chain uses TRBV4-3 and TRBJ2-3, with 10 bases matching TRBD2. Material for sequencing was peripheral blood. In DNA form, the CDR3 reads TGCGCCAGCAGCCAAGACGGAGCGGGGGGGAGAGATACGCAGTATTTT. Its translation: CASSQDGAGGRDTQYF.